This T cell receptor (beta chain) was recorded in a study of OX40 agonist ivuxolimab in advanced cancers. About this clone itself: The antigen remains unidentified.

The germline V gene has CDR1 MDHEN and CDR2 SYDVKM. The CDR3 covers 15 residues. Trimming left V 3 bases short and J 4 bases short, with 10 bases between. Whole-study results and caveats: Researchers did not determine the expanded peripheral T cells' antigen specificity.

Measured with immunoSEQ multiplex PCR; TCRdb has only the in-frame clones, and not every one. The data show just under 75,000 clones, with 90% seen just once and more than 0.45% held by the top ten. The TCR was taken from an adult with an advanced solid tumor such as melanoma, head and neck, liver or kidney cancer. This sequence joins TRBV28 and TRBJ2-6, with D possibly TRBD1 on 5 matching bases. The material sequenced was CD4+ or CD8+ T cells sorted from blood, taken in a trial of the OX40 agonist ivuxolimab. CDR3 sequence: CASSFNRQGANVLTF. As DNA, the CDR3 is TGTGCCAGCAGTTTTAACAGGCAAGGGGCCAACGTCCTGACTTTC.